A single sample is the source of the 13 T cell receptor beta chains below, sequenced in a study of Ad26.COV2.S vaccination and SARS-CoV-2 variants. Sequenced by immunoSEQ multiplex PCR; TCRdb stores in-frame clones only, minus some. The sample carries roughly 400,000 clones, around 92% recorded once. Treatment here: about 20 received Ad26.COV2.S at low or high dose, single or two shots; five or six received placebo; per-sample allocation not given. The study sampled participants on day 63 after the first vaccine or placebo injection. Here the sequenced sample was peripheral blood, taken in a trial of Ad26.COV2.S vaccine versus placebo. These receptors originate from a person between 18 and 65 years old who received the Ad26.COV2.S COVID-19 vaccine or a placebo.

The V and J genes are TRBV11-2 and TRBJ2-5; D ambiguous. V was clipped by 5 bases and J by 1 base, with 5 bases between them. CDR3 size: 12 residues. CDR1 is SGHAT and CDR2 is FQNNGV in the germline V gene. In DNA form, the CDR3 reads TGTGCCAGCAGCGCTTCCCAAGAGACCCAGTACTTC. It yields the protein CASSASQETQYF.

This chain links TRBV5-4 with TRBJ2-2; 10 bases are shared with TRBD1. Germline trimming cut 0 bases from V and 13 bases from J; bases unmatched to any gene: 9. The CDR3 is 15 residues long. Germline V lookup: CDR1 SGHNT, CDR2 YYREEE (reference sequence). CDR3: CASSLGGTGEGRLFF. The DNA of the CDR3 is TGTGCCAGCAGCTTGGGGGGGACAGGGGAGGGTCGGCTGTTTTTT.

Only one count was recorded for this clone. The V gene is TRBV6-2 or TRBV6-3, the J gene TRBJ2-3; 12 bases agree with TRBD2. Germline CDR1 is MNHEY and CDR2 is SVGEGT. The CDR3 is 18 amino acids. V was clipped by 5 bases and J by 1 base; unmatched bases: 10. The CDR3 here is CASSQYTWTSGGTDTQYF. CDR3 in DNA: TGTGCCAGCAGTCAATACACCTGGACTAGCGGGGGCACAGATACGCAGTATTTT.

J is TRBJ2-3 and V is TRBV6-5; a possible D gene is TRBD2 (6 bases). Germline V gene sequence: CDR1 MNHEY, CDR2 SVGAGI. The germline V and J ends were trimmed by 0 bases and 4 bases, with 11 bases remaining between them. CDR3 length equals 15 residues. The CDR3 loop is CASSYSGGEADTQYF. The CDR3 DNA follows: TGTGCCAGCAGTTACTCCGGAGGGGAGGCAGATACGCAGTATTTT.

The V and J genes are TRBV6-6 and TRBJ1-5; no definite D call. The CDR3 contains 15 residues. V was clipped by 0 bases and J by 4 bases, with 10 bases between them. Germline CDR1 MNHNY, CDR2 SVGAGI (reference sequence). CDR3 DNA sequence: TGTGCCAGCAGTTACTCGAAACTCTTAAATCAGCCCCAGCATTTT. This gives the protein CASSYSKLLNQPQHF.

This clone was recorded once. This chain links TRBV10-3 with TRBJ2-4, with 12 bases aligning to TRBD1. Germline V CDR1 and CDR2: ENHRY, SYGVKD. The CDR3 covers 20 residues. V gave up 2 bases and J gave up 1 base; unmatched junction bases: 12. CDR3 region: CAISEESGTGGGRAKNIQYF. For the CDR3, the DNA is TGTGCCATCAGTGAGGAATCCGGGACAGGGGGCGGGCGGGCCAAAAACATTCAGTACTTC.

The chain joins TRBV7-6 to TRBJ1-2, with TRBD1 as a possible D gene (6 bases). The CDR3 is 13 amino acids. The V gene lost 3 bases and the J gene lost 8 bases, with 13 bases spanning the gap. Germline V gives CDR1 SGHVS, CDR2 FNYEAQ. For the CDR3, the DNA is TGTGCCAGCAGCTTTGGGTCCGGGGGCGGCTACACCTTC. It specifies CASSFGSGGGYTF.

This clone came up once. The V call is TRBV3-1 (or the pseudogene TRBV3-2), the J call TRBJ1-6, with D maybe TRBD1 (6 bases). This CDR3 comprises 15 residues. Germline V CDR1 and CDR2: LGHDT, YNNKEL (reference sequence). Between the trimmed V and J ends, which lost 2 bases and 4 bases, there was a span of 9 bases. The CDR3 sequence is CASSQNRAYNSPLHF. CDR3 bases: TGTGCCAGCAGCCAAAACAGGGCATATAATTCACCCCTCCACTTT.

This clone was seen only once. The CDR3 here is CASRKEALSTEAFF. The CDR3 DNA is TGTGCCAGCAGGAAGGAGGCATTAAGCACTGAAGCTTTCTTT. This chain uses TRBV2 with TRBJ1-1; D remains unclear. Per the germline V gene, CDR1 is SNHLY and CDR2 is FYNNEI. The V end lost 6 bases, the J end lost 4 bases, and 15 bases lay between the germline ends. CDR3 length: 14 amino acids. Full variable domain (rest looked up from reference TRBV2 and TRBJ1-1): EPEVTQTPSHQVTQMGQEVILRCVPISNHLYFYWYRQILGQKVEFLVSFYNNEISEKSEIFDDQFSVERPDGSNFTLKIRSTKLEDSAMYFCASRKEALSTEAFFGQGTRLTVV.

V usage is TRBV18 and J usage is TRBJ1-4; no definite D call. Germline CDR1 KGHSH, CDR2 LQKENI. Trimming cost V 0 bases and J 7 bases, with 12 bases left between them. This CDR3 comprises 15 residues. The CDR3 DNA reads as TGTGCCAGCTCACCACCGGGCCGCCCGGGTGAAAAACTGTTTTTT. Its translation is CASSPPGRPGEKLFF.

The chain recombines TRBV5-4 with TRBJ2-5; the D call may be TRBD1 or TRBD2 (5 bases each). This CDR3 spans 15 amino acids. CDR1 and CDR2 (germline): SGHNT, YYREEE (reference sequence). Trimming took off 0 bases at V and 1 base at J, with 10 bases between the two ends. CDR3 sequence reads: CASSLGGPLQETQYF. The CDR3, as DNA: TGTGCCAGCAGCTTGGGGGGACCTCTCCAAGAGACCCAGTACTTC.

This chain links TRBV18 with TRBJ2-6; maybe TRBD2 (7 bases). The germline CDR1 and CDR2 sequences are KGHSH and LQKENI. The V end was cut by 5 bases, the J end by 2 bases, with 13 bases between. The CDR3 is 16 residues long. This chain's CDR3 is CASSSSGGPGANVLTF. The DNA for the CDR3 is TGTGCCAGCTCATCCTCCGGGGGGCCTGGGGCCAACGTCCTGACTTTC.

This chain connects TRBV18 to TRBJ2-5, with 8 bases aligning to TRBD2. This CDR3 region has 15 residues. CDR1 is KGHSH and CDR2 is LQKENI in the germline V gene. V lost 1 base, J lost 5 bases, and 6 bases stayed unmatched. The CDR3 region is CASSPLAGSEETQYF. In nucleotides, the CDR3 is TGTGCCAGCTCACCACTAGCGGGGTCCGAGGAGACCCAGTACTTC.